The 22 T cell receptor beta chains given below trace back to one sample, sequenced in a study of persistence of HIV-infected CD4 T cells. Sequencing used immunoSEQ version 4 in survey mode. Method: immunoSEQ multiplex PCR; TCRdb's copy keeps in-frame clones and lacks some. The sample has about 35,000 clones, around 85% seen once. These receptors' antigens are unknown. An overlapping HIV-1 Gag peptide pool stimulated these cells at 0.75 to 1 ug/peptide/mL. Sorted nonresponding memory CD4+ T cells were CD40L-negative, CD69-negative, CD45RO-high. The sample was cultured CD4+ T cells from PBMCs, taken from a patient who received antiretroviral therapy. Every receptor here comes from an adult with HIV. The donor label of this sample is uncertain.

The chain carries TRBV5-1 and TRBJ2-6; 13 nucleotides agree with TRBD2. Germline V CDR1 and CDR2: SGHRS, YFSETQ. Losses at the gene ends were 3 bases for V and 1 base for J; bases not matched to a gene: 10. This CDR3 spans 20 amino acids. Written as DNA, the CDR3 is TGCGCCAGCAGCTCAACCCCACTAGCGGGGGGGCCTTCTGGGGCCAACGTCCTGACTTTC. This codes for CASSSTPLAGGPSGANVLTF.

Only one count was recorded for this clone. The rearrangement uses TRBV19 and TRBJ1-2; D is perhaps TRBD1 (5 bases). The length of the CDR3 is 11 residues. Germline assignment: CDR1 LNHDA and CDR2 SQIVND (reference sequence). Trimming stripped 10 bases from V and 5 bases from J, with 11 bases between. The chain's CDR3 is CATTRGYGYTF. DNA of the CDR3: TGTGCCACTACCCGGGGGTATGGCTACACCTTC.

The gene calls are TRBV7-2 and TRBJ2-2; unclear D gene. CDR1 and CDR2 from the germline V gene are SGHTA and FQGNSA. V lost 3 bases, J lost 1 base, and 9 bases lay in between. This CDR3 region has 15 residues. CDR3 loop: CASSLATKNTGELFF. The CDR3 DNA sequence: TGTGCCAGCAGCTTGGCCACTAAGAACACCGGGGAGCTGTTTTTT. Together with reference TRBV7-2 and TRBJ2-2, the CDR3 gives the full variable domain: GAGVSQSPSNKVTEKGKDVELRCDPISGHTALYWYRQSLGQGLEFLIYFQGNSAPDKSGLPSDRFSAERTGGSVSTLTIQRTQQEDSAVYLCASSLATKNTGELFFGEGSRLTVL.

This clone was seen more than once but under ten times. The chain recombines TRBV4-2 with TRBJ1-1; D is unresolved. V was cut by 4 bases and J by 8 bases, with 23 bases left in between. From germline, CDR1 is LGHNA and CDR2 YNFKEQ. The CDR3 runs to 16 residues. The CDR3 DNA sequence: TGTGCCAGCAGCCCCAAATTCCTCCGGGCAGAAGAAGAAGCTTTCTTT. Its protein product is CASSPKFLRAEEEAFF.

The CDR3 protein is CASSQAQWYGYTF. The CDR3 nucleotides are TGTGCCAGCAGCCAAGCACAGTGGTATGGCTACACCTTC. The J gene is TRBJ1-2, the V gene TRBV5-4; D uncertain. Trimming cost V 4 bases and J 5 bases, with 12 bases left between them. This CDR3 region has 13 residues. Germline values: CDR1 SGHNT, CDR2 YYREEE (reference sequence).

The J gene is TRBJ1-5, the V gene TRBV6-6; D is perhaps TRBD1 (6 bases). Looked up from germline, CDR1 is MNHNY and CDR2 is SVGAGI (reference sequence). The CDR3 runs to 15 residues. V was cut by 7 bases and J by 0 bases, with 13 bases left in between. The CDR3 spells CASTTRGNSNQPQHF. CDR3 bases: TGTGCCAGCACCACGAGGGGGAATAGCAATCAGCCCCAGCATTTT.

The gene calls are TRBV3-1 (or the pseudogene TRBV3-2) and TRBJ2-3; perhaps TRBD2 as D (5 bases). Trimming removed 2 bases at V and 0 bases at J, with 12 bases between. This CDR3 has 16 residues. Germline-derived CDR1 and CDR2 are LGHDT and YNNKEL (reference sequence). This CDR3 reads CASSQRRTASTDTQYF. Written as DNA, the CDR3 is TGTGCCAGCAGCCAACGACGGACTGCTAGCACAGATACGCAGTATTTT.

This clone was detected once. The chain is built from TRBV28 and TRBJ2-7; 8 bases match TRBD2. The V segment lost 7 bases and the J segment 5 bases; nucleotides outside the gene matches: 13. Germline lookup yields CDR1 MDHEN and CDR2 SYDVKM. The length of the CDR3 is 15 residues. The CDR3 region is CASISFGGAAHEQYF. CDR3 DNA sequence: TGTGCCAGCATCTCGTTCGGGGGGGCCGCCCACGAGCAGTACTTC.

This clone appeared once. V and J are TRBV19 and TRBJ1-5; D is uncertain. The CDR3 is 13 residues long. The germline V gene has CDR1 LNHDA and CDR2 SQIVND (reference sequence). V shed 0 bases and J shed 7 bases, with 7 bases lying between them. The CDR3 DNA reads TGTGCCAGTAGTATAGATTTGAGCCAGCCCCAGCATTTT. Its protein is CASSIDLSQPQHF.

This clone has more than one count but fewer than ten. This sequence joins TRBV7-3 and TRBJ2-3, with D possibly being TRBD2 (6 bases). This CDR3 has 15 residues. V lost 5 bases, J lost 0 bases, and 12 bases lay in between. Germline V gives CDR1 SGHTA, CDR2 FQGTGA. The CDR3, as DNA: TGTGCCAGCAGCCCGCGGGGTATTAGCACAGATACGCAGTATTTT. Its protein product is CASSPRGISTDTQYF.

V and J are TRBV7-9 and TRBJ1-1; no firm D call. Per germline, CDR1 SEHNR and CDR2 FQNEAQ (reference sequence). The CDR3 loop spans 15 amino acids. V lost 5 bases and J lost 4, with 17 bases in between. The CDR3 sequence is CASSLGRGGSTEAFF. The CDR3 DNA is TGTGCCAGCAGCCTCGGGCGGGGAGGGTCCACTGAAGCTTTCTTT.

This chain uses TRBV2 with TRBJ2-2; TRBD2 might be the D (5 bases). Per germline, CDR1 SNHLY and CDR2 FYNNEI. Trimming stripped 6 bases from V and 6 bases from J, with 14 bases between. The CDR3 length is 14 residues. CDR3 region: CASRGSSNSGELFF. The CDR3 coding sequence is TGTGCCAGCAGGGGGAGCAGTAACTCCGGGGAGCTGTTTTTT.

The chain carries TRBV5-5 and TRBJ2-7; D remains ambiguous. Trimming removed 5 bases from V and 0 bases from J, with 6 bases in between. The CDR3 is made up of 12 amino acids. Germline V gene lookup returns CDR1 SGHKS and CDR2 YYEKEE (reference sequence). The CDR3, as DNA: TGTGCCAGCAGTCTCAGCTCCTACGAGCAGTACTTC. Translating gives CASSLSSYEQYF.

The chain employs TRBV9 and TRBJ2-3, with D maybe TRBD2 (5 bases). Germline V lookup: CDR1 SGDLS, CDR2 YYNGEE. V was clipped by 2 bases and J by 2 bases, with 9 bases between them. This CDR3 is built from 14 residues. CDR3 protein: CASSVSSDTDTQYF. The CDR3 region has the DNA TGTGCCAGCAGCGTGAGTAGCGACACAGATACGCAGTATTTT.

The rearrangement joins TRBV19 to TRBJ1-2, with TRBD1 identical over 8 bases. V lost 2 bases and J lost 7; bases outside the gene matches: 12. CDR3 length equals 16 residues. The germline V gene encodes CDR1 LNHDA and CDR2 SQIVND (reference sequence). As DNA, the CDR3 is TGTGCCAGTAGTATATCCCGGACAGGGACCGGGAGTGGCTACACCTTC. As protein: CASSISRTGTGSGYTF.

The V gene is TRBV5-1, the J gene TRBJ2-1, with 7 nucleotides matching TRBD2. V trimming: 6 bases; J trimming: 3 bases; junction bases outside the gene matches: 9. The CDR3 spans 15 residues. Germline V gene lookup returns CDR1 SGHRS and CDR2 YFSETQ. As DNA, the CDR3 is TGCGCCAGCACCCCTGGTGGGGACTACTACAATGAGCAGTTCTTC. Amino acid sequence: CASTPGGDYYNEQFF.

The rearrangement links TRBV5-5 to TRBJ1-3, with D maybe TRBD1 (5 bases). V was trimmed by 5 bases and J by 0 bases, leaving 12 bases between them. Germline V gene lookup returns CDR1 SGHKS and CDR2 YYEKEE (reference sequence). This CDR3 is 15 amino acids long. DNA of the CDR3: TGTGCCAGCAGACCAGGGTTTAACTCTGGAAACACCATATATTTT. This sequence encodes CASRPGFNSGNTIYF.

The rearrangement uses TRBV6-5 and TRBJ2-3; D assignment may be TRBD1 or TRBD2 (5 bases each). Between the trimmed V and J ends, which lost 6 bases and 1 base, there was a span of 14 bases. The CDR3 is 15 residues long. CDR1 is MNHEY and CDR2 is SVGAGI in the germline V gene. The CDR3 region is CASRVVGVGTDTQYF. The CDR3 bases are TGTGCCAGCAGGGTCGTGGGGGTTGGCACAGATACGCAGTATTTT.

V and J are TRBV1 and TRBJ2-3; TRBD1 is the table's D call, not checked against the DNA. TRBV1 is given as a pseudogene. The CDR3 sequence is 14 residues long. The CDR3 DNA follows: TGCACCAGCACCACAGGGGGGAGCACAGATACGCAGTATTTT. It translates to CTSTTGGSTDTQYF.

The CDR3 loop reads CASSSGQGGQPQHF. The CDR3 DNA reads TGTGCCAGCAGTTCGGGACAGGGCGGACAGCCCCAGCATTTT. The chain is built from TRBV6-6 and TRBJ1-5; 9 bases match TRBD1. Germline V gene lookup returns CDR1 MNHNY and CDR2 SVGAGI (reference sequence). CDR3 size: 14 residues. V shed 4 bases, J shed 7 bases, and the junction held 5 bases outside the gene matches.

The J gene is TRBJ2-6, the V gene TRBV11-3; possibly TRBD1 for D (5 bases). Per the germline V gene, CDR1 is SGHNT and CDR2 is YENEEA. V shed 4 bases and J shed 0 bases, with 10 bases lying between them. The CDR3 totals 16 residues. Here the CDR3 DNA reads TGTGCCAGCAGCTCCTCAGGGAACTCTGGGGCCAACGTCCTGACTTTC. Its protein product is CASSSSGNSGANVLTF.

The CDR3 sequence is CASRGGGNTGELFF. DNA of the CDR3: TGTGCCAGCAGAGGCGGGGGAAACACCGGGGAGCTGTTTTTT. The chain joins TRBV7-2 to TRBJ2-2, with 7 bases aligning to TRBD2. The CDR3 length is 14 residues. V dropped 6 bases and J dropped 2; count of bases not matched to a gene: 3. Germline V CDR1 and CDR2: SGHTA, FQGNSA.